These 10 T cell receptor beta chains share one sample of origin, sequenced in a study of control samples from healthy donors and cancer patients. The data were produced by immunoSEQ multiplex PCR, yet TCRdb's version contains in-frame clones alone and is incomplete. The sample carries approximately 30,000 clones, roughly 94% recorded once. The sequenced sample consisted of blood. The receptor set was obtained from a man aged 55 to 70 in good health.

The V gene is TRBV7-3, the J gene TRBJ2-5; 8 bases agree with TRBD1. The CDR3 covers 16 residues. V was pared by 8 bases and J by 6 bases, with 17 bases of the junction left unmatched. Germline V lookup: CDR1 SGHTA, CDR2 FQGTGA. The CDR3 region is CASSSSGGAQFQTQYF. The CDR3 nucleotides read TGTGCCAGCTCCTCGTCAGGGGGCGCTCAGTTCCAGACCCAGTACTTC.

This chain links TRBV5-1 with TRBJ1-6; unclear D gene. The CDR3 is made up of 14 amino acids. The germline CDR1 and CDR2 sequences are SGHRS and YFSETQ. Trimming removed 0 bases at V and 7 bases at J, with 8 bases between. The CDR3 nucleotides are TGCGCCAGCAGCTTGGCTGTCGGGAATTCACCCCTCCACTTT. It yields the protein CASSLAVGNSPLHF.

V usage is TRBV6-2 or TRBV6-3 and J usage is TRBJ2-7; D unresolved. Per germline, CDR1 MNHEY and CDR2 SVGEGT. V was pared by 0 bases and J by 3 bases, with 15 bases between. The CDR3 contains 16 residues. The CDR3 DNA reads TGTGCCAGCAGTTACTCGTACTACCTCCAGAACTACGAGCAGTACTTC. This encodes CASSYSYYLQNYEQYF.

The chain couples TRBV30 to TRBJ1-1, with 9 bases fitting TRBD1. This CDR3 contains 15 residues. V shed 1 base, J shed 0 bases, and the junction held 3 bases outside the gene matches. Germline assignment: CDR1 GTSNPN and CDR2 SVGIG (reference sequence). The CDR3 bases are TGTGCCTGGAGTGCCGGGACAGGGATGAACACTGAAGCTTTCTTT. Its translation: CAWSAGTGMNTEAFF.

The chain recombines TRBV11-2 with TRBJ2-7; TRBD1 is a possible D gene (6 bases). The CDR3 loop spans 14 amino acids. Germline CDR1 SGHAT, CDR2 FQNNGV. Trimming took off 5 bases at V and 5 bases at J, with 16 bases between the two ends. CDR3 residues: CASSKLQGPNEQYF. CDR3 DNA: TGTGCCAGCAGCAAACTACAGGGCCCAAACGAGCAGTACTTC.

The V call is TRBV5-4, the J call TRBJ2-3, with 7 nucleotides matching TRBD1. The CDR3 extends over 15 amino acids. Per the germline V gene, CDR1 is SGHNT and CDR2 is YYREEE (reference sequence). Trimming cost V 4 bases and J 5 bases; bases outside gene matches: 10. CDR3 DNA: TGTGCCAGCAGCCCCGGGGACAGATTTGGAGATACGCAGTATTTT. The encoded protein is CASSPGDRFGDTQYF.

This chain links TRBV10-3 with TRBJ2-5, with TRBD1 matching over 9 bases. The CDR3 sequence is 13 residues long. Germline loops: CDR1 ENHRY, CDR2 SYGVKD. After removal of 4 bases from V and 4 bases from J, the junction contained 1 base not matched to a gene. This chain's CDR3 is CAISGGQGETQYF. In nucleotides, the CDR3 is TGTGCCATCAGTGGGGGACAGGGAGAGACCCAGTACTTC.

CDR3: CASSQDGQGRGNTIYF. In nucleotides, the CDR3 is TGCGCCAGCAGCCAAGACGGACAGGGGAGAGGAAACACCATATATTTT. V is TRBV4-3 and J is TRBJ1-3; 9 positions match TRBD1. This CDR3 comprises 16 residues. CDR1 is LGHNA, CDR2 YSLEER, per germline. V lost 0 bases, J lost 4 bases, and 4 bases stayed unmatched.

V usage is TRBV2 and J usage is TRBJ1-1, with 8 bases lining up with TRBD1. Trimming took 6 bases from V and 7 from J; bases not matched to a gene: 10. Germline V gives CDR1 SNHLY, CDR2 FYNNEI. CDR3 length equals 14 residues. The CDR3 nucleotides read TGTGCCAGCAGCGATGAGGGACAGGTCGGTGAAGCTTTCTTT. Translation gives CASSDEGQVGEAFF.

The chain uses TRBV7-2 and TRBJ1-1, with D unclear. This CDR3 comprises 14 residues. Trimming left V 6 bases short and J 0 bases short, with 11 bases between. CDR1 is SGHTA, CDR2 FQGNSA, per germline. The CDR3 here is CASSSQVVNTEAFF. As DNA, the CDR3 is TGTGCCAGCAGTTCCCAGGTGGTGAACACTGAAGCTTTCTTT.